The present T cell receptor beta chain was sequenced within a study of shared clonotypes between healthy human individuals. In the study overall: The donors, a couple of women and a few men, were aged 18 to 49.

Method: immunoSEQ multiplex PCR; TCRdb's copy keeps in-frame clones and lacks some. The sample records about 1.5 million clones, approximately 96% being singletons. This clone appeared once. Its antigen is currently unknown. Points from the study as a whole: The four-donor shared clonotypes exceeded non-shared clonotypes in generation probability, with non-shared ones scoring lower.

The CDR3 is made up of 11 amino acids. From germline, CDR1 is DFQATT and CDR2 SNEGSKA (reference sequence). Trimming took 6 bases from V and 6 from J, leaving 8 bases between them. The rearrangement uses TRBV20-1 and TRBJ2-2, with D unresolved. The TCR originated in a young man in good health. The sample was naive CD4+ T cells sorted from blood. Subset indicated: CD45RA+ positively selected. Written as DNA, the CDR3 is TGCAGTGCCGCCCGGGCCGGGGAGCTGTTTTTT. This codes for CSAARAGELFF.